These 22 T cell receptor beta chains originate from one sample sequenced in a study of technical replicates of blood from several donors (dated by TCRdb to the late 2010s). The protocol used for the library was the immunoSEQ multiplex PCR assay. Sourced from immuneACCESS, this table was stored by TCRdb with only in-frame sequences that have V and J called. A share of the clones is absent; for the studies checked, an unresolved V gene accounts for under half, and the remainder has no known explanation. The sample data list approximately 75,000 clones, and more than 90% of these were observed just once. The ten largest clones represent approximately 0.4% of the sample. The sample consisted of T cells isolated from PBMCs. The receptors were gathered from a human donor in good health.

This clone appeared a single time. The rearrangement links TRBV6-5 to TRBJ1-5; D is ambiguous. V was trimmed by 2 bases and J by 10 bases, leaving 15 bases between them. Germline-derived CDR1 and CDR2 are MNHEY and SVGAGI. CDR3 size: 14 residues. The CDR3 bases are TGTGCCAGCAGTTACGAACGGAGTACCCGACCCCAGCATTTT. Its protein product is CASSYERSTRPQHF.

The chain couples TRBV7-2 to TRBJ2-7; tentative D call: TRBD1 (5 bases). Deletions cut 6 bases from V and 2 bases from J, with 17 bases between. Germline V gives CDR1 SGHTA, CDR2 FQGNSA. CDR3 length: 15 residues. CDR3 in amino acids: CASSPNIDRAYEQYF. CDR3 in DNA: TGTGCCAGCAGTCCTAATATTGACAGAGCCTACGAGCAGTACTTC.

This chain connects TRBV4-3 to TRBJ2-2, with D perhaps matching TRBD2 (6 bases). CDR1 is LGHNA and CDR2 is YSLEER in the germline V gene. V lost 5 bases and J 0 bases, leaving 16 bases between the germline ends. This CDR3 region has 17 residues. The CDR3 region has the DNA TGCGCCAGCAGCGCACCCCGGGACTCAGCGAACACCGGGGAGCTGTTTTTT. Its protein is CASSAPRDSANTGELFF.

This chain connects TRBV9 to TRBJ2-5; D ambiguous. This CDR3 has 14 residues. Germline V gene data show CDR1 as SGDLS and CDR2 as YYNGEE. The V and J ends lost 1 base and 1 base respectively, with 8 bases between them. CDR3 sequence (DNA): TGTGCCAGCAGCGTAAACTACGGCCAAGAGACCCAGTACTTC. This encodes CASSVNYGQETQYF.

The gene calls are TRBV5-1 and TRBJ2-2; D not certain. Germline V gene data show CDR1 as SGHRS and CDR2 as YFSETQ. The CDR3 length is 16 residues. Trimming removed 0 bases from V and 2 bases from J, with 11 bases in between. The CDR3 coding sequence is TGCGCCAGCAGCTTGGTTTCGCAGCGAAACACCGGGGAGCTGTTTTTT. Translation gives CASSLVSQRNTGELFF.

The chain joins TRBV5-1 to TRBJ2-1, with 9 nucleotides matching TRBD2. This CDR3 has 14 residues. CDR1 and CDR2 (germline): SGHRS, YFSETQ. The V and J ends lost 10 bases and 6 bases, in that order; junction bases with no gene match: 11. The CDR3 protein is CASYRVAGANEQFF. The CDR3 region has the DNA TGCGCCTCGTACAGAGTAGCGGGAGCCAATGAGCAGTTCTTC.

This chain connects TRBV9 to TRBJ1-1, with D possibly matching TRBD1 (5 bases). There are 16 residues in the CDR3. The ends were cut back, 4 bases at V and 0 bases at J, with 16 bases in the middle. The germline gives CDR1 SGDLS, CDR2 YYNGEE. CDR3 DNA sequence: TGTGCCAGCAGCCCTAACCCGACAGTTATGAACACTGAAGCTTTCTTT. Translation: CASSPNPTVMNTEAFF. Looking up the rest from reference TRBV9 and TRBJ1-1 gives the full variable domain: DSGVTQTPKHLITATGQRVTLRCSPRSGDLSVYWYQQSLDQGLQFLIQYYNGEERAKGNILERFSAQQFPDLHSELNLSSLELGDSALYFCASSPNPTVMNTEAFFGQGTRLTVV.

V gene TRBV6-5 combines with J gene TRBJ2-2; TRBD1 aligns across 10 bases. The CDR3 covers 16 residues. Germline V gene lookup returns CDR1 MNHEY and CDR2 SVGAGI. Trimming at V came to 7 bases and at J to 5 bases, leaving 10 bases not matched to a gene. The CDR3 sequence: CASTYSWTGGTGELFF. The CDR3 DNA reads TGTGCCAGCACTTATTCCTGGACAGGGGGGACCGGGGAGCTGTTTTTT.

CDR3 coding DNA: TGTGCCAGCAGCGTAACAGGGTTGCCAGATACGCAGTATTTT. Amino acids: CASSVTGLPDTQYF. This rearrangement joins TRBV9 to TRBJ2-3; D is perhaps TRBD1 (6 bases). Trimming pared 1 base from V and 4 bases from J, leaving 10 bases between. Germline V gives CDR1 SGDLS, CDR2 YYNGEE. This CDR3 has 14 residues.

The chain is built from TRBV2 and TRBJ1-1; D is uncertain. Per germline, CDR1 SNHLY and CDR2 FYNNEI. V lost 1 base, J lost 4 bases, and 7 bases lay in between. The CDR3 has 13 amino acids. The CDR3 coding sequence is TGTGCCAGCAGTGAAGAGAGTCTCACTGAAGCTTTCTTT. Protein sequence: CASSEESLTEAFF. The entire variable domain, with the rest obtained from reference TRBV2 and TRBJ1-1, is as follows: EPEVTQTPSHQVTQMGQEVILRCVPISNHLYFYWYRQILGQKVEFLVSFYNNEISEKSEIFDDQFSVERPDGSNFTLKIRSTKLEDSAMYFCASSEESLTEAFFGQGTRLTVV.

The chain employs TRBV7-9 and TRBJ1-1, with D possibly TRBD1 on 6 matching bases. The germline gives CDR1 SEHNR, CDR2 FQNEAQ (reference sequence). The ends were cut back, 3 bases at V and 5 bases at J, with 19 bases in the middle. The CDR3 sequence is 16 residues long. This chain's CDR3 is CASSFYSQGSITEAFF. DNA of the CDR3: TGTGCCAGCAGCTTTTACTCTCAGGGGAGTATAACTGAAGCTTTCTTT.

The chain recombines TRBV7-8 with TRBJ2-7; D remains ambiguous. Germline V gives CDR1 SGHVS, CDR2 FQNEAQ. Deletions cut 5 bases from V and 3 bases from J, with 17 bases between. The CDR3 is made up of 15 amino acids. CDR3 sequence reads: CASSLGVYVGYEQYF. The CDR3 nucleotides read TGTGCCAGCAGCCTAGGAGTATATGTTGGCTACGAGCAGTACTTC.

The chain recombines TRBV6-1 with TRBJ1-2; 9 positions match TRBD1. Germline-derived CDR1 and CDR2 are MNHNS and SASEGT. After removal of 3 bases from V and 2 bases from J, the junction contained 4 bases not matched to a gene. This CDR3 region has 15 residues. The CDR3 region is CASSDDGQGNYGYTF. The CDR3 DNA follows: TGTGCCAGCAGTGATGACGGACAGGGGAACTATGGCTACACCTTC.

The chain has TRBV10-3 and TRBJ1-3; D is undetermined. The V end lost 1 base, the J end lost 0 bases, and 7 bases lay between the germline ends. This CDR3 contains 15 residues. CDR1 is ENHRY, CDR2 SYGVKD, per germline. The CDR3 sequence is CAISELISSGNTIYF. In DNA, the CDR3 is TGTGCCATCAGTGAGTTAATTAGCTCTGGAAACACCATATATTTT.

The chain employs TRBV9 and TRBJ1-1; D is undetermined. The CDR3 runs 15 residues. Trimming stripped 0 bases from V and 0 bases from J, with 9 bases between. CDR1 is SGDLS, CDR2 YYNGEE, per germline. The CDR3 spells CASSVDPGVNTEAFF. Written as DNA, the CDR3 is TGTGCCAGCAGCGTAGACCCGGGAGTGAACACTGAAGCTTTCTTT.

This clone has just one count. The chain employs TRBV30 and TRBJ2-3; possible D gene TRBD1, 5 bases. The germline gives CDR1 GTSNPN, CDR2 SVGIG (reference sequence). CDR3 size: 15 residues. V lost 0 bases and J lost 2, with 12 bases in between. The CDR3 nucleotides read TGTGCCTGGAGTGTACTCAAGGGGATCACAGATACGCAGTATTTT. The encoded protein is CAWSVLKGITDTQYF.

Here the CDR3 DNA reads TGCGCCAGCAGCTTGAGGGCGGGATTCACAGATACGCAGTATTTT. Amino acids: CASSLRAGFTDTQYF. The genes are TRBV5-1 and TRBJ2-3, with a possible D match to TRBD2 (6 bases). The V end lost 1 base, the J end lost 2 bases, and 11 bases lay between the germline ends. The CDR3 has 15 amino acids. The germline CDR1 and CDR2 sequences are SGHRS and YFSETQ.

The chain joins TRBV6-5 to TRBJ1-4; no clear D. Germline values: CDR1 MNHEY, CDR2 SVGAGI. Trimming took 0 bases from V and 4 from J, leaving 9 bases between them. There are 15 residues in the CDR3. The CDR3 loop is CASSYSRGFNEKLFF. CDR3 DNA: TGTGCCAGCAGTTACTCGAGAGGGTTTAATGAAAAACTGTTTTTT.

The gene calls are TRBV6-5 and TRBJ2-7; 7 bases are shared with TRBD2. V shed 0 bases and J 2 bases; nucleotides not matched to a gene: 7. Germline V lookup: CDR1 MNHEY, CDR2 SVGAGI. This CDR3 has 16 amino acids. The CDR3 here is CASSYSLGRQTYEQYF. As DNA, the CDR3 is TGTGCCAGCAGTTACTCGCTCGGGAGGCAAACCTACGAGCAGTACTTC.

The chain has TRBV4-3 and TRBJ2-1, with 7 nucleotides matching TRBD2. Germline CDR1 LGHNA, CDR2 YSLEER. The V gene end was trimmed by 0 bases and the J gene end by 9 bases; junction bases not matched to a gene: 14. The CDR3 consists of 17 residues. As DNA, the CDR3 is TGCGCCAGCAGCCAAGATTGGGCGGGAGACACCCCAATTGAGCAGTTCTTC. It codes for CASSQDWAGDTPIEQFF.

The chain recombines TRBV5-1 with TRBJ2-2, with a tentative D call TRBD1 (6 bases). The V end lost 1 base, the J end lost 2 bases, and 9 bases lay between the germline ends. Germline CDR1 and CDR2: SGHRS and YFSETQ. CDR3 length: 15 amino acids. The CDR3 nucleotides read TGCGCCAGCAGCTTGCCACAGGGTAACACCGGGGAGCTGTTTTTT. Translation: CASSLPQGNTGELFF.

This clone was seen a handful of times. The chain is built from TRBV7-9 and TRBJ2-7, with D perhaps TRBD2 (5 bases). CDR1 is SEHNR, CDR2 FQNEAQ, per germline (reference sequence). The CDR3 is 14 amino acids. Trimming removed 3 bases at V and 4 bases at J, with 13 bases between. CDR3 sequence reads: CASSLDGVSYEQYF. The CDR3 DNA reads TGTGCCAGCAGCTTGGACGGGGTGTCTTACGAGCAGTACTTC. Together with reference TRBV7-9 and TRBJ2-7, the CDR3 gives the full variable domain: DTGVSQNPRHKITKRGQNVTFRCDPISEHNRLYWYRQTLGQGPEFLTYFQNEAQLEKSRLLSDRFSAERPKGSFSTLEIQRTEQGDSAMYLCASSLDGVSYEQYFGPGTRLTVT.